This T cell receptor beta chain was captured by sequencing in a study of siplizumab effects on memory and regulatory T cells. Germline V gene data show CDR1 as SGHKS and CDR2 as YYEKEE (reference sequence). This CDR3 region has 14 residues. Between the trimmed V and J ends, which lost 3 bases and 5 bases, there was a span of 13 bases. Study conclusions and caveats: Proliferating Tregs' suppressive function in siplizumab cultures went unconfirmed.

Produced via immunoSEQ multiplex PCR; TCRdb's table is partial and in-frame only. The sample lists about 87,000 clones; approximately 88% were seen once. Concerning this clone itself: Antigen: not known.

The genes are TRBV5-5 and TRBJ2-3; no definite D call. This clonotype was sampled from a human donor in good health. Specimen: Tregs sorted from blood. Here the CDR3 reads CASSWGLLGDTQYF. In DNA, the CDR3 is TGTGCCAGCAGCTGGGGATTATTGGGAGATACGCAGTATTTT.